This T cell receptor (beta chain) was identified during a study of shared clonotypes between healthy human individuals. At least ten counts were recorded for this clone. Its antigen is unknown. General study results and limits: Read depth was anticipated to influence clonotype sharing among donors. In this cohort, only blood was sampled, and tissue repertoires likely differ.

When replicate PCRs were run on unsorted PBMC, they used approximately 300 ng DNA, approximately 28,000 T cell genomes. Only in-frame clones appear in the TCRdb table, and some are missing; sequencing was by immunoSEQ multiplex PCR. The sample has 520,000 or so clones, 79% seen once. Trimming removed 4 bases from V and 9 bases from J; junction bases left unmatched: 9. Germline values: CDR1 SGDLS, CDR2 YYNGEE. The CDR3 sequence is 16 residues long. Samples left unsorted employed around 92 million PBMCs for genomic DNA. This chain links TRBV9 with TRBJ2-1, with TRBD2 matching 14 bases. Source material: PBMCs. The sequence derives from a middle-aged woman in good health. Some clones in this sample may be carry-over from other donors' samples. The chain's CDR3 is CASSPDGTSGSFEQFF. The CDR3 region has the DNA TGTGCCAGCAGCCCGGATGGGACTAGCGGGAGTTTTGAGCAGTTCTTC.